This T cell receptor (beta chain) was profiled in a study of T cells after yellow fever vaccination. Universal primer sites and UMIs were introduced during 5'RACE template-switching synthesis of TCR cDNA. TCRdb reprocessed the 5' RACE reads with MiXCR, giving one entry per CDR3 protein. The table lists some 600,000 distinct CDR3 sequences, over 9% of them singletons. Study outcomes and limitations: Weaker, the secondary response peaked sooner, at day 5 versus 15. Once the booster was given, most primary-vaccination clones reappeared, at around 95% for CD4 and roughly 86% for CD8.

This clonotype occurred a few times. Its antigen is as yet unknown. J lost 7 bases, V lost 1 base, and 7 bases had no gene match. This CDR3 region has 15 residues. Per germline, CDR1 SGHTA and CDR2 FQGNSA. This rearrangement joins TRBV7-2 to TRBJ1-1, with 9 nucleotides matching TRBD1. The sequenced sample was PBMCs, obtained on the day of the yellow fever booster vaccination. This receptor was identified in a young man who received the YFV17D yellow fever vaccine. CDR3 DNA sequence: TGTGCCAGCAGCTTAGTTTTGGGACAGGGATTTGAAGCTTTCTTT. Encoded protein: CASSLVLGQGFEAFF.